A single sample is the source of the 13 T cell receptor beta chains below, sequenced in a study of T cells in women clearing cervical HPV infection. The table came from immunoSEQ multiplex PCR; TCRdb's copy has only in-frame clones and leaves some out. The specimen's table records around 30,000 clones. Specimen: blood buffy coat. These receptors were taken from a woman between 18 and 69 years old with a cervical HPV16 infection that either progressed to CIN3+ or cleared (not recorded which).

A note on this clone: The sequenced fragment ends 3 residues before the CDR3 boundary, so the rest is inferred from the germline J gene. The V call is TRBV5-1, the J call TRBJ1-1; D is unclear. Germline V gene lookup returns CDR1 SGHRS and CDR2 YFSETQ. CDR3 length equals 16 residues. With 6 bases removed from V and 6 bases from J, the gap between germline ends came to 24 bases. Partial CDR3 DNA: TGCGCCAGCACCCTCAACGCGGGAGACCCGGGCGCTGAA. Translating gives CASTLNAGDPGAE. The entire CDR3 protein reads CASTLNAGDPGAEAFF. Filled out from reference TRBV5-1 and TRBJ1-1, the complete variable domain reads KAGVTQTPRYLIKTRGQQVTLSCSPISGHRSVSWYQQTPGQGLQFLFEYFSETQRNKGNFPGRFSGRQFSNSRSEMNVSTLELGDSALYLCASTLNAGDPGAEAFFGQGTRLTVV.

As regards this clone: The DNA ends 3 residues before the CDR3 does, and the rest of the CDR3 is filled in from the germline J gene. The chain carries TRBV19 and TRBJ1-2, with 7 bases that match TRBD1. The CDR3 sequence is 16 residues long. The trim removed 5 bases at V and 6 bases at J, leaving 15 bases unmatched. The germline CDR1 and CDR2 sequences are LNHDA and SQIVND (reference sequence). The sequenced part of the CDR3 DNA is TGTGCCAGTAGTCCCCCGGGCTCCTGGACAGGCGATGGC. This translates into CASSPPGSWTGDG. The entire CDR3 is CASSPPGSWTGDGYTF.

Concerning this clone itself: The read ends 3 residues before the CDR3 terminus; that terminus is restored from the germline J gene. The chain uses TRBV29-1 and TRBJ2-4; D is ambiguous. This CDR3 contains 12 residues. Trimming cost V 6 bases and J 0 bases, with 6 bases left between them. The germline V gene has CDR1 SQVTM and CDR2 ANQGSEA. CDR3 in amino acids: CSVSLAKNIQYF. The CDR3 bases that were read are TGCAGCGTCTCCTTAGCCAAAAACATT.

As to this clone: The read falls 3 residues short of the CDR3 end, and the missing part is taken from the germline J gene. J is TRBJ2-7 and V is TRBV20-1, with D perhaps matching TRBD2 (6 bases). V was trimmed by 0 bases and J by 3 bases, leaving 15 bases between them. The CDR3 totals 15 residues. Germline values: CDR1 DFQATT, CDR2 SNEGSKA (reference sequence). CDR3 DNA, as far as it was read: TGCAGTGCTAGAGACGGGGGAGGCCTGGGCTACGAG. Amino acids: CSARDGGGLGYE. The full CDR3 sequence reads CSARDGGGLGYEQYF.

A word on this clone: The DNA ends 3 residues before the CDR3 does, and the rest of the CDR3 is filled in from the germline J gene. The chain joins TRBV7-9 to TRBJ1-1, with a possible D match to TRBD1 (6 bases). Germline CDR1 is SEHNR and CDR2 is FQNEAQ (reference sequence). The CDR3 consists of 13 residues. CDR3 bases read: TGTGCCAGCAGCTTAGAAGGGGGTATGGAA. Its protein is CASSLEGGME. The whole CDR3 reads CASSLEGGMEAFF.

CDR3 loop: CASSQDQGQPQHF. The covered CDR3 bases are TGCGCCAGCAGCCAAGATCAGGGGCAGCCC. This rearrangement joins TRBV4-1 to TRBJ1-5, with D maybe TRBD1 (6 bases). The observed sequence ends 3 residues before the CDR3 terminus, with the missing tail filled in from the germline J gene. The ends were cut back, 0 bases at V and 7 bases at J, with 7 bases in the middle. Germline CDR1 and CDR2: MGHRA and YSYEKL. The CDR3 contains 13 residues.

As for this clone: The sequenced fragment ends 3 residues before the CDR3 boundary, so the rest is inferred from the germline J gene. The chain is built from TRBV2 and TRBJ2-5, with TRBD2 identical over 7 bases. Germline lookup yields CDR1 SNHLY and CDR2 FYNNEI. The trim removed 6 bases at V and 0 bases at J, leaving 1 base unmatched. The CDR3 has 13 amino acids. CDR3 DNA (partial): TGTGCCAGCAGGGGGGGGTACCAAGAGACC. Translation gives CASRGGYQET. The whole CDR3 sequence reads CASRGGYQETQYF.

With regard to this clone: The read stops 3 residues short of the end of the CDR3; the missing end is completed from the germline J gene. The chain combines TRBV7-9 with TRBJ2-2; D call uncertain. Germline V lookup: CDR1 SEHNR, CDR2 FQNEAQ (reference sequence). V lost 5 bases to trimming and J lost 8 bases, with 6 bases between them. The CDR3 spans 11 residues. CDR3 DNA (partial): TGTGCCAGCAGCCCCCTTGGGGAG. This codes for CASSPLGE. The CDR3 in full is CASSPLGELFF. Variable domain in full (rest from reference TRBV7-9 and TRBJ2-2): DTGVSQNPRHKITKRGQNVTFRCDPISEHNRLYWYRQTLGQGPEFLTYFQNEAQLEKSRLLSDRFSAERPKGSFSTLEIQRTEQGDSAMYLCASSPLGELFFGEGSRLTVL.

Comment on this clone: The read falls 3 residues short of the CDR3 end, and the missing part is taken from the germline J gene. V gene TRBV2 combines with J gene TRBJ2-1; 15 bases match TRBD2. The ends lost 4 bases at V and 7 bases at J; junction bases unmatched: 2. The CDR3 runs 15 residues. The germline CDR1 and CDR2 sequences are SNHLY and FYNNEI. The sequenced CDR3 bases are TGTGCCAGCAGTGGGACTAGCGGGAGGGGTAATGAG. Translating gives CASSGTSGRGNE. The CDR3 in full is CASSGTSGRGNEQFF. Complete variable domain (other parts from reference TRBV2 and TRBJ2-1): EPEVTQTPSHQVTQMGQEVILRCVPISNHLYFYWYRQILGQKVEFLVSFYNNEISEKSEIFDDQFSVERPDGSNFTLKIRSTKLEDSAMYFCASSGTSGRGNEQFFGPGTRLTVL.

A remark on this clone: The CDR3 extends 3 residues past the end of the read, so its final part is completed from the germline J gene. This sequence joins TRBV5-4 and TRBJ2-3; D is unresolved. This CDR3 region has 15 residues. V lost 0 bases to trimming and J lost 0 bases, with 8 bases between them. Germline loops: CDR1 SGHNT, CDR2 YYREEE (reference sequence). The CDR3 sequence: CASSLELHSTDTQYF. The CDR3 bases that were read are TGTGCCAGCAGCTTGGAACTCCACAGCACAGATACG.

To note about this clone: The observed sequence ends 3 residues before the CDR3 terminus, with the missing tail filled in from the germline J gene. The chain combines TRBV5-1 with TRBJ2-1; TRBD2 matches 12 bases. This CDR3 spans 16 amino acids. Germline V gene data show CDR1 as SGHRS and CDR2 as YFSETQ. The V segment lost 4 bases and the J segment 6 bases; nucleotides outside the gene matches: 8. CDR3 in amino acids: CASSPLTSGSSNEQFF. CDR3 DNA, as far as it was read: TGCGCCAGCAGCCCCCTGACTAGCGGGAGTTCCAATGAG.

A word on this clone: The read finishes 3 residues shy of the CDR3 end, and the germline J gene is used to complete it. The V and J genes are TRBV29-1 and TRBJ1-2; the D is unclear. The CDR3 contains 13 residues. V lost 0 bases, J lost 4 bases, and 9 bases lay in between. CDR1 is SQVTM and CDR2 is ANQGSEA in the germline V gene. The CDR3 is CSVEDRSFYGYTF. The sequenced CDR3 bases are TGCAGCGTTGAAGACAGAAGTTTCTATGGC.

As regards this clone: The CDR3 end falls 3 residues outside the read, so it is completed with the germline J gene. The chain has TRBV30 and TRBJ1-1, with 7 bases identical to TRBD1. The length of the CDR3 is 13 residues. Germline V lookup: CDR1 GTSNPN, CDR2 SVGIG (reference sequence). Trimming took 2 bases from V and 4 from J; bases not matched to a gene: 4. The sequenced CDR3 bases are TGTGCCTGGAGTTCGACAGGGAGCACTGAA. It specifies CAWSSTGSTE. The complete CDR3 reads CAWSSTGSTEAFF. The variable domain in full, completed from reference TRBV30 and TRBJ1-1, reads SQTIHQWPATLVQPVGSPLSLECTVEGTSNPNLYWYRQAAGRGLQLLFYSVGIGQISSEVPQNLSASRPQDRQFILSSKKLLLSDSGFYLCAWSSTGSTEAFFGQGTRLTVV.